The 29 T cell receptor beta chains in this list originate from one sample, sequenced in a study of blood T cell repertoires in COVID-19 (dated by TCRdb to 2018 to 2021). Library preparation was by the immunoSEQ multiplex PCR assay. What TCRdb holds here is the immuneACCESS table cut down to in-frame rearrangements. Part of the clones is not present; checked against another copy, under half of the missing clones reflect an unresolved V gene, and the others are unexplained. The sample has about 63,000 clones on record, 70% to 85% of them singletons. Clones ranked in the top ten supply around 30% of the sample. Sequenced sample: peripheral blood. These receptors were collected from a human donor in a cohort sampled during active COVID-19.

V gene TRBV3-1 (or the pseudogene TRBV3-2) combines with J gene TRBJ2-7; D unresolved. The CDR3 contains 14 residues. Germline values: CDR1 LGHDT, CDR2 YNNKEL (reference sequence). The V gene lost 0 bases and the J gene lost 4 bases, with 10 bases spanning the gap. CDR3 nucleotide sequence: TGTGCCAGCAGCCAAGATCATTCCGGTTACGAGCAGTACTTC. Protein: CASSQDHSGYEQYF.

This chain uses TRBV13 with TRBJ1-2; 11 nucleotides agree with TRBD1. This CDR3 has 17 residues. The germline V gene has CDR1 PRHDT and CDR2 FYEKMQ (reference sequence). The ends lost 0 bases at V and 7 bases at J; junction bases unmatched: 10. The CDR3 bases are TGTGCCAGCAGCTTAGGCCAGGGACAGGGGGGAATAAGTGGCTACACCTTC. Its protein product is CASSLGQGQGGISGYTF.

The V gene is TRBV20-1, the J gene TRBJ2-1; D is uncertain. Germline CDR1 reads DFQATT; CDR2 reads SNEGSKA (reference sequence). The CDR3 consists of 12 residues. Trimming removed 3 bases from V and 6 bases from J, with 9 bases in between. The CDR3 reads CSASTVSNEQFF. Written as DNA, the CDR3 is TGCAGTGCTAGTACGGTATCCAATGAGCAGTTCTTC.

This clone was seen a single time. The genes are TRBV6-2 or TRBV6-3 and TRBJ2-1; D is undetermined. The germline V and J ends were trimmed by 2 bases and 4 bases, with 3 bases remaining between them. Per the germline V gene, CDR1 is MNHEY and CDR2 is SVGEGT. This CDR3 has 12 amino acids. CDR3 amino acids: CASSYRYNEQFF. In DNA form, the CDR3 reads TGTGCCAGCAGTTACCGGTACAATGAGCAGTTCTTC.

The V gene is TRBV5-5, the J gene TRBJ1-4; a possible D gene is TRBD1 (5 bases). In germline, CDR1 is SGHKS, CDR2 YYEKEE (reference sequence). V lost 3 bases and J 3 bases, leaving 9 bases between the germline ends. The CDR3 consists of 14 residues. The CDR3 is CASSSGGANEKLFF. DNA of the CDR3: TGTGCCAGCAGCTCTGGGGGGGCTAATGAAAAACTGTTTTTT.

The V call is TRBV7-2, the J call TRBJ2-5, with 9 bases that match TRBD1. CDR1 is SGHTA and CDR2 is FQGNSA in the germline V gene. The CDR3 extends over 14 amino acids. V lost 4 bases and J lost 4; bases outside the gene matches: 4. Here the CDR3 DNA reads TGTGCCAGCAGCTCCGACAGGGGGGCAGAGACCCAGTACTTC. Residues: CASSSDRGAETQYF.

The chain has TRBV9 and TRBJ2-3; 11 bases map to TRBD1. This CDR3 spans 14 amino acids. V trimming: 6 bases; J trimming: 5 bases; junction bases outside the gene matches: 5. Per the germline V gene, CDR1 is SGDLS and CDR2 is YYNGEE. The CDR3 region is CASTPGTGGDTQYF. The CDR3 DNA is TGTGCCAGCACCCCCGGGACAGGGGGAGATACGCAGTATTTT.

The CDR3 reads CASSFDSPYEQYF. The CDR3 bases are TGTGCCAGCAGCTTTGACAGCCCCTACGAGCAGTACTTC. The chain combines TRBV7-8 with TRBJ2-7, with D perhaps matching TRBD1 (5 bases). V lost 3 bases and J 2 bases, leaving 8 bases between the germline ends. This CDR3 region has 13 residues. Germline CDR1 and CDR2: SGHVS and FQNEAQ.

The J gene is TRBJ2-7, the V gene TRBV10-3, with a weak D call TRBD1 (5 bases). The germline CDR1 and CDR2 sequences are ENHRY and SYGVKD. CDR3 length: 14 residues. V was clipped by 6 bases and J by 1 base, with 13 bases between them. The CDR3: CAISPPTGSYEQYF. The CDR3 DNA reads TGTGCCATCAGCCCCCCCACAGGATCCTACGAGCAGTACTTC.

This clone was seen once. The chain combines TRBV9 with TRBJ2-1, with 10 bases fitting TRBD2. Germline V lookup: CDR1 SGDLS, CDR2 YYNGEE. V shed 7 bases, J shed 7 bases, and the junction held 17 bases outside the gene matches. This CDR3 region has 17 residues. The CDR3 spells CASAPTTLAGVLNEQFF. The CDR3 DNA reads TGTGCCAGCGCTCCCACCACCCTAGCGGGAGTCTTGAATGAGCAGTTCTTC.

The chain couples TRBV5-5 to TRBJ2-1; a possible D gene is TRBD2 (6 bases). CDR3 length: 15 residues. V was cut by 0 bases and J by 5 bases, with 12 bases left in between. Germline V CDR1 and CDR2: SGHKS, YYEKEE (reference sequence). As DNA, the CDR3 is TGTGCCAGCAGCTTGGGGCCTAGCGCCAACAATGAGCAGTTCTTC. Translated: CASSLGPSANNEQFF. The whole variable domain, filled in from reference TRBV5-5 and TRBJ2-1, reads DAGVTQSPTHLIKTRGQQVTLRCSPISGHKSVSWYQQVLGQGPQFIFQYYEKEERGRGNFPDRFSARQFPNYSSELNVNALLLGDSALYLCASSLGPSANNEQFFGPGTRLTVL.

The table lists this clone with a few counts. The chain combines TRBV11-2 with TRBJ1-1; D gene unclear. The ends were cut back, 0 bases at V and 0 bases at J, with 5 bases in the middle. The CDR3 spans 14 residues. Germline CDR1 and CDR2: SGHAT and FQNNGV. The CDR3 spells CASSLDLLNTEAFF. In nucleotides, the CDR3 is TGTGCCAGCAGCTTAGATCTATTGAACACTGAAGCTTTCTTT. The complete variable domain, with remaining parts taken from reference TRBV11-2 and TRBJ1-1, reads EAGVAQSPRYKIIEKRQSVAFWCNPISGHATLYWYQQILGQGPKLLIQFQNNGVVDDSQLPKDRFSAERLKGVDSTLKIQPAKLEDSAVYLCASSLDLLNTEAFFGQGTRLTVV.

This clone was counted between two and nine times. The V gene is TRBV7-6, the J gene TRBJ2-7, with D possibly matching TRBD2 (5 bases). Trimming cost V 5 bases and J 1 base, with 18 bases left between them. This CDR3 contains 16 residues. Germline V gene data show CDR1 as SGHVS and CDR2 as FNYEAQ. The CDR3 DNA sequence: TGTGCCAGCAGCCCGACCTCAGGACTGTATTCCTACGAGCAGTACTTC. Translated: CASSPTSGLYSYEQYF.

V is TRBV7-3 and J is TRBJ1-1, with D uncertain. V was shortened by 3 bases and J by 4 bases, with 9 bases between the two germline ends. The CDR3 is 13 amino acids. CDR1 and CDR2 (germline): SGHTA, FQGTGA. The CDR3 here is CASSLSHSTEAFF. CDR3 in DNA: TGTGCCAGCAGCTTGTCACACAGCACTGAAGCTTTCTTT. The entire variable domain, with the rest obtained from reference TRBV7-3 and TRBJ1-1, is as follows: GAGVSQTPSNKVTEKGKYVELRCDPISGHTALYWYRQSLGQGPEFLIYFQGTGAADDSGLPNDRFFAVRPEGSVSTLKIQRTERGDSAVYLCASSLSHSTEAFFGQGTRLTVV.

The genes are TRBV28 and TRBJ1-2; 8 positions match TRBD1. The J segment lost 7 bases and the V segment lost 7 bases, leaving 14 bases of the junction unmatched. The CDR3 length is 15 residues. CDR1 is MDHEN and CDR2 is SYDVKM in the germline V gene. CDR3 in DNA: TGTGCCAGCAACAGCATGGCAGGGGGCTCGGGTGGCTACACCTTC. Amino acids: CASNSMAGGSGGYTF.

V usage is TRBV7-3 and J usage is TRBJ2-1, with 15 bases lining up with TRBD2. Germline-derived CDR1 and CDR2 are SGHTA and FQGTGA. Trimming cost V 5 bases and J 3 bases; bases outside gene matches: 8. The CDR3 is 18 amino acids. The CDR3 bases are TGTGCCAGCAGCGAAGGACTAGCGGGAGGGCACCTCTACAATGAGCAGTTCTTC. This translates into CASSEGLAGGHLYNEQFF.

This clone was recorded once. The chain is built from TRBV7-3 and TRBJ2-7; maybe TRBD2 (7 bases). Trimming took off 3 bases at V and 7 bases at J, with 25 bases between the two ends. From germline, CDR1 is SGHTA and CDR2 FQGTGA. The CDR3 runs to 17 residues. DNA of the CDR3: TGTGCCAGCAGCTTGACAGGCGGGCTAGCGGATGGGAGAGAGCAGTACTTC. It encodes CASSLTGGLADGREQYF.

This chain links TRBV7-9 with TRBJ1-1, with a weak D call TRBD1 (6 bases). This CDR3 has 12 residues. The V gene's germline CDR1 is SEHNR and CDR2 FQNEAQ (reference sequence). The V gene lost 5 bases and the J gene lost 4 bases, with 8 bases spanning the gap. CDR3 loop: CASSQGGTEAFF. The CDR3 nucleotides read TGTGCCAGCAGCCAAGGGGGCACTGAAGCTTTCTTT.

This chain connects TRBV27 to TRBJ1-6, with D possibly being TRBD1 (5 bases). Trimming shortened V by 7 bases and J by 7 bases, and 26 bases separated the two germline ends. Per the germline V gene, CDR1 is MNHEY and CDR2 is SMNVEV (reference sequence). The CDR3 is 18 amino acids. CDR3 loop: CASTGMGSTAQLNSPLHF. The CDR3, as DNA: TGTGCCAGCACTGGGATGGGTTCGACAGCACAACTAAATTCACCCCTCCACTTT.

The V call is TRBV5-1, the J call TRBJ1-3; tentative D call: TRBD1 (5 bases). Germline V lookup: CDR1 SGHRS, CDR2 YFSETQ. The CDR3 loop spans 16 amino acids. V lost 0 bases and J lost 0, with 10 bases in between. The CDR3 bases are TGCGCCAGCAGCTTGGCCAGGGCCGACTCTGGAAACACCATATATTTT. It specifies CASSLARADSGNTIYF.

V usage is TRBV20-1 and J usage is TRBJ2-5, with D uncertain. CDR1 and CDR2 (germline): DFQATT, SNEGSKA (reference sequence). CDR3 length equals 11 residues. V was clipped by 6 bases and J by 0 bases, with 5 bases between them. CDR3 residues: CSASHQETQYF. For the CDR3, the DNA is TGCAGTGCGAGCCACCAAGAGACCCAGTACTTC.

The chain carries TRBV7-8 and TRBJ2-1; 9 bases fit TRBD2. The CDR3 loop spans 19 amino acids. The germline V gene encodes CDR1 SGHVS and CDR2 FQNEAQ. V dropped 3 bases and J dropped 0; count of bases not matched to a gene: 12. CDR3 protein: CASSFLNSGSFRSYNEQFF. Written as DNA, the CDR3 is TGTGCCAGCAGCTTCCTGAATAGCGGGAGTTTCCGCTCCTACAATGAGCAGTTCTTC.

This clone was seen more than once but under ten times. V is TRBV5-5 and J is TRBJ2-2; possible D gene TRBD1, 5 bases. The germline CDR1 and CDR2 sequences are SGHKS and YYEKEE (reference sequence). The CDR3 is 16 residues long. The V end was cut by 4 bases, the J end by 5 bases, with 18 bases between. This CDR3 is CASSPFVTAITGELFF. DNA of the CDR3: TGTGCCAGCAGCCCCTTTGTGACAGCGATTACCGGGGAGCTGTTTTTT.

The gene calls are TRBV7-9 and TRBJ2-5; 7 bases fit TRBD1. This CDR3 comprises 15 residues. Trimming cost V 5 bases and J 2 bases; bases outside gene matches: 8. Looked up from germline, CDR1 is SEHNR and CDR2 is FQNEAQ (reference sequence). CDR3 protein: CASSISDRAQETQYF. For the CDR3, the DNA is TGTGCCAGCAGCATCTCCGACAGGGCTCAAGAGACCCAGTACTTC.

The chain employs TRBV30 and TRBJ2-7; TRBD1 matches at 7 bases. V lost 0 bases and J lost 2; bases outside the gene matches: 7. In germline, CDR1 is GTSNPN, CDR2 SVGIG (reference sequence). The CDR3 covers 15 residues. CDR3 DNA: TGTGCCTGGAGTGTAGGGCAGGGGGTGGCCTACGAGCAGTACTTC. It translates to CAWSVGQGVAYEQYF.

The V and J genes are TRBV6-2 or TRBV6-3 and TRBJ1-1; D perhaps matches TRBD1 (5 bases). The CDR3 runs to 15 residues. The V and J ends lost 5 bases and 4 bases respectively, with 17 bases between them. Germline CDR1 is MNHEY and CDR2 is SVGEGT. The CDR3 DNA sequence: TGTGCCAGCAGTCTTAGGGACTTGCCGGGCACTGAAGCTTTCTTT. This sequence encodes CASSLRDLPGTEAFF.

This chain uses TRBV19 with TRBJ2-2, with D uncertain. Germline V CDR1 and CDR2: LNHDA, SQIVND (reference sequence). V lost 7 bases, J lost 0 bases, and 12 bases lay in between. This CDR3 is 15 amino acids long. CDR3 coding DNA: TGTGCCAGTATAGGCGAAAGCGCGAACACCGGGGAGCTGTTTTTT. It yields the protein CASIGESANTGELFF.

The V call is TRBV29-1, the J call TRBJ2-5, with D perhaps TRBD2 (6 bases). The germline V gene encodes CDR1 SQVTM and CDR2 ANQGSEA. CDR3 size: 13 residues. Here the CDR3 DNA reads TGCACCACTGGAGGAGGGTCCGGGGAGACCCAGTACTTC. It yields the protein CTTGGGSGETQYF.

CDR3 sequence: CASSIGGMNTEAFF. CDR3 nucleotides: TGTGCCAGTAGTATAGGGGGCATGAACACTGAAGCTTTCTTT. The rearrangement joins TRBV19 to TRBJ1-1; perhaps TRBD1 as D (5 bases). The CDR3 totals 14 residues. Germline lookup yields CDR1 LNHDA and CDR2 SQIVND (reference sequence). Trimming shortened V by 1 base and J by 0 bases, and 6 bases separated the two germline ends.